This TCR beta chain was observed in a study of CD8 T cells in Susac syndrome. RNA, at roughly 0.5 to 1 ug, was reverse transcribed with random hexamers. TCRdb re-derived calls from the immunoSEQ multiplex PCR reads in MiXCR, one entry per CDR3 protein. Of about 150,000 distinct CDR3 sequences in the sample, 90% to 95% were seen once. Sequenced sample: CD4+ T cells from PBMCs. This clonotype originated in a human donor with Susac syndrome.

CDR3 nucleotides: TGCAGTGCCCTGAAAAGCGGTGGCACAGATACGCAGTATTTT. Translating it yields CSALKSGGTDTQYF. The chain links TRBV20-1 to TRBJ2-3, with D perhaps matching TRBD2 (5 bases). V lost 6 bases, J lost 1 base, and 14 bases lay in between. CDR1 and CDR2 (germline): DFQATT, SNEGSKA (reference sequence). This CDR3 spans 14 amino acids.